This is a list of T cell receptor beta chains from one sample in a study of beta chain features in type 1 diabetes. The protocol was immunoSEQ multiplex PCR, while the TCRdb copy is restricted to in-frame clones and leaves out a portion. The data contain around 150,000 clones, 6.5% to 8.5% of them singletons. The source material was central memory CD4+ T cells from blood. These receptors all stem from a woman younger than 45 in good health. The CDR3 runs from the conserved cysteine through the conserved F or W. D genes are given only for firm matches. Clone sizes are given selectively: once, few, many, or a class where the clone is expanded.

d_gene,v_gene,abundance,j_gene,CDR3aa
TRBD1,TRBV6-1,-,TRBJ2-7,CASRHRDSYEQYF
TRBD1,TRBV18,-,TRBJ1-4,CASSPSTLQGAKEKLFF
-,TRBV30,-,TRBJ1-1,CAWIGSGISGRTEAFF
TRBD1,TRBV5-1,few,TRBJ1-1,CASSPGNDRVTEAFF
-,TRBV4-3,-,TRBJ2-1,CASSQTGHGLWEQFF
-,TRBV29-1,-,TRBJ1-2,CSVDAGNYYGYTF
-,TRBV7-3,-,TRBJ2-1,CASSSFEYNEQFF
-,TRBV28,-,TRBJ2-5,CASSFRQGIATQYF
-,TRBV28,few,TRBJ1-5,CASAKIRYSNQPQHF
TRBD1,TRBV28,-,TRBJ2-1,CASSSGQGGEQFF
-,TRBV14,-,TRBJ2-3,CASSQRVNTDTQYF
-,TRBV5-1,-,TRBJ2-3,CASSLAPASVSTDTQYF
-,TRBV7-6,-,TRBJ2-5,CASSSGFLASETQYF
TRBD1,TRBV5-8,few,TRBJ2-3,CASSRTGSRGTQYF
-,TRBV18,few,TRBJ1-1,CASSRDSNTEAFF
-,TRBV4-2,-,TRBJ2-3,CASSPRLASTDTQYF
TRBD1,TRBV7-2,few,TRBJ1-5,CASSTGTGNQPQHF
-,TRBV6-6,-,TRBJ1-2,CASSAPGKANYGYTF
TRBD2,TRBV5-4,-,TRBJ2-1,CASSRGRGEQFF
-,TRBV7-3,-,TRBJ2-1,CASSFSRDSNEQFF
-,TRBV15,few,TRBJ2-2,CATSRGASQGTGELFF
TRBD2,TRBV7-8,few,TRBJ2-3,CASSLESSGGLNTQYF
TRBD2,TRBV27,-,TRBJ2-7,CASHREGSHEQYF
-,TRBV7-8,few,TRBJ2-3,CASSQGPSGNTDTQYF
TRBD1,TRBV9,-,TRBJ1-5,CASSARDRRHQPQHF
-,TRBV29-1,-,TRBJ1-1,CSVEGMGGDEAFF
TRBD1,TRBV4-1,-,TRBJ2-1,CASSQEGTGLVDEQFF
TRBD2,TRBV19,few,TRBJ2-1,CASSPLAGHYNEQFF
TRBD1,TRBV5-6,-,TRBJ1-3,CASSFDRAGNTIYF
TRBD1,TRBV5-1,few,TRBJ1-4,CASSLGDSNEKLFF
TRBD2,TRBV19,-,TRBJ2-1,CASSTRTSGKNEQFF
-,TRBV5-8,few,TRBJ2-7,CASSLSGRGNYEQYF
-,TRBV7-2,-,TRBJ2-5,CASSLNGGVETQYF
TRBD1,TRBV6-5,few,TRBJ2-1,CASSYTGAPSFF
TRBD1,TRBV7-2,-,TRBJ1-4,CASSNGQGFDNVKLFF
-,TRBV7-2,few,TRBJ1-1,CASSPYLNTEAFF
-,TRBV7-6,-,TRBJ2-1,CASSPISGSTYNEQFF
TRBD1,TRBV29-1,many,TRBJ2-3,CSAPGWDRVTDTQYF